A selection of T cell receptor beta chains follows, all from one sample in a study of OX40 agonist ivuxolimab in advanced cancers. Profiling relied on immunoSEQ multiplex PCR, and the TCRdb table lists in-frame clones only, not all of them. The data show tens of thousands of clones, with around 93% seen just once and roughly a third held by the top ten. Sample: CD4+ or CD8+ T cells sorted from blood, taken in a trial of the OX40 agonist ivuxolimab. The source is an adult with an advanced solid tumor such as melanoma, head and neck, liver or kidney cancer. The CDR3 runs from the conserved cysteine through the conserved F or W. A D gene is named only where the DNA matches it firmly. Clone size is shown for a subset of rows, as once, few, many or a class of expanded clone.

once	TRBV5-5	TRBJ1-1	TRBD1	TGTGCCAGCGCGTGGGGGACAGCGGGCACTGAAGCTTTCTTT	CASAWGTAGTEAFF
NA	TRBV16	TRBJ2-4	NA	TGTGCCAGCAGCCCGCGACTGGGGGGAGAAAGCATTCAGTACTTC	CASSPRLGGESIQYF
few	TRBV7-9	TRBJ2-7	NA	TGTGCCAGCAGCTTACCAGGCTCCTACGAGCAGTACTTC	CASSLPGSYEQYF
NA	TRBV28	TRBJ1-1	NA	TGTGCCAGCAGTCCTCTGGGACCTGAAGCTTTCTTT	CASSPLGPEAFF
NA	TRBV5-6	TRBJ2-1	TRBD2	TGTGCCAGCAGTTCTGGACTAGCGGGGTCCTACAATGAGCAGTTCTTC	CASSSGLAGSYNEQFF
NA	TRBV6-6	TRBJ2-7	NA	TGTGCCAGCAGTGCCTCCTACGAGCAGTACTTC	CASSASYEQYF
NA	TRBV30	TRBJ2-7	NA	TGTGCCTGGAGTGTACGGGCAGACGAAAGCCTAAGCGGCTACGAGCAGTACTTC	CAWSVRADESLSGYEQYF
NA	TRBV4-3	TRBJ2-7	TRBD2	TGCGCCAGCAGCCCGGGGACTAGCGGGCACTACGAGCAGTACTTC	CASSPGTSGHYEQYF
once	TRBV6-6	TRBJ1-4	TRBD1	TGTGCCAGCAGTTACGGGACAGGGTTTAATGAAAAACTGTTTTTT	CASSYGTGFNEKLFF
NA	TRBV9	TRBJ2-2	NA	TGTGCCAGTACCCGGGAGAGCGACACCGGGGAGCTGTTTTTT	CASTRESDTGELFF
NA	TRBV7-9	TRBJ1-2	TRBD1	TGTGCCAGCAGCTTAACGGGGGGACAGGGGGCCCGACCTGGCGGTGGCTACACCTTC	CASSLTGGQGARPGGGYTF
once	TRBV7-9	TRBJ1-5	NA	TGTGCCAGCAGCTCTTTTTCAGGGCCCAATCAGCCCCAGCATTTT	CASSSFSGPNQPQHF
few	TRBV7-9	TRBJ2-2	NA	TGTGCCAGCAGCTTCACCGGGGAGCTGTTTTTT	CASSFTGELFF
NA	TRBV27	TRBJ2-7	TRBD1	TGTGCCAGCAGTTTATATGGGACAGGGGATCCCGGCCGCTACGAGCAGTACTTC	CASSLYGTGDPGRYEQYF
NA	TRBV4-3	TRBJ1-1	NA	TGCGCCAGCAGCCAAGAACTCTCTCTCTCGGTATTAGGCACTGAAGCTTTCTTT	CASSQELSLSVLGTEAFF
NA	TRBV9	TRBJ2-7	TRBD2	TGTGCCAGCAGCGCCCTAGCGGGGAGCCCCTACGAGCAGTACTTC	CASSALAGSPYEQYF
NA	TRBV5-4	TRBJ2-7	TRBD2	TGTGCCAGCAGCTTGGAGTCTCCTAGCGGGCGGCTCTACGAGCAGTACTTC	CASSLESPSGRLYEQYF
NA	TRBV28	TRBJ2-3	TRBD2	TGTGCCAGCAGTTTAGGGTTAGCGGGAGAAGGCACAGATACGCAGTATTTT	CASSLGLAGEGTDTQYF
NA	TRBV2	TRBJ2-1	NA	TGTGCCAGCACCTTAGCGAAGTATTTAATCAATGAGCAGTTCTTC	CASTLAKYLINEQFF
NA	TRBV6-5	TRBJ1-1	TRBD1	TGTGCCAGCAGTTACCGGACAGGGGGCTATTCTGAAGCTTTCTTT	CASSYRTGGYSEAFF
once	TRBV28	TRBJ2-7	TRBD1	TGTGCCAGCACCGCCGGTAGTACCCGGGACAGGGAAGCCTACGAGCAGTACTTC	CASTAGSTRDREAYEQYF
once	TRBV7-9	TRBJ1-6	TRBD1	TGTGCCAGCAGCATATCGACAGGGTCATCACCCCTCCACTTT	CASSISTGSSPLHF
NA	TRBV7-8	TRBJ2-5	NA	TGTGCCAGCAGCCCGGGCCCGGGGGCGATGAAGACCCAGTACTTC	CASSPGPGAMKTQYF
NA	TRBV9	TRBJ2-5	NA	TGTGCCAGCAGCGTAGAGGGCGTCACCCTCCAAGAGACCCAGTACTTC	CASSVEGVTLQETQYF
few	TRBV7-2	TRBJ2-5	TRBD2	TGTGCCAGCAGCTCGCGGGGACTAGCGTTACAAGAGACCCAGTACTTC	CASSSRGLALQETQYF
NA	TRBV11-3	TRBJ2-5	TRBD2	TGTGCCAGCAGCTCTAGGACTAGCGGGACTAGAGAGACCCAGTACTTC	CASSSRTSGTRETQYF
once	TRBV29-1	TRBJ1-1	NA	TGCAGCGGGGTAACAGGAGATTACACTGAAGCTTTCTTT	CSGVTGDYTEAFF
NA	TRBV28	TRBJ2-1	NA	TGTGCCAGCAGCCAACCAGACAGGAGCCCTTACAATGAGCAGTTCTTC	CASSQPDRSPYNEQFF
NA	TRBV7-9	TRBJ2-7	NA	TGTGCCAGCACCAACGCGGACTCCTACGAGCAGTACTTC	CASTNADSYEQYF
NA	TRBV11-2	TRBJ2-7	NA	TGTGCCAGCAGCTTAGCCCCGGGTCCTTCCTACGAGCAGTACTTC	CASSLAPGPSYEQYF
NA	TRBV15	TRBJ2-7	TRBD1	TGTGCCACCAGATCACGGACAGGGAACTCCTACGAGCAGTACTTC	CATRSRTGNSYEQYF
NA	TRBV28	TRBJ1-5	TRBD1	TGTGCCAGCAGCAATCCACAGAGGGGGCAAAATCAGCCCCAGCATTTT	CASSNPQRGQNQPQHF
NA	TRBV10-3	TRBJ2-1	TRBD2	TGTGCCATCAGTGACAGACTAGCGGTAAACTCCTACAATGAGCAGTTCTTC	CAISDRLAVNSYNEQFF
few	TRBV5-1	TRBJ2-1	NA	TGCGCCAGCAGCGTCGCACAGGGAGCAAACAATGAGCAGTTCTTC	CASSVAQGANNEQFF
NA	TRBV27	TRBJ1-4	TRBD1	TGTGCCAGCAGTGTGAACAGGGGGGGTACGGAAAAACTGTTTTTT	CASSVNRGGTEKLFF
NA	TRBV9	TRBJ2-7	NA	TGTGCCAGCAGCGTAGGAAGATGGGACTACGAGCAGTACTTC	CASSVGRWDYEQYF
NA	TRBV6-5	TRBJ1-5	NA	TGTGCCAGCGGTCTGGAGGGCAATCAGCCCCAGCATTTT	CASGLEGNQPQHF
NA	TRBV6-5	TRBJ2-5	TRBD2	TGTGCCAGCAGTTACTCAGCGGGAGGGCCAGGGGAGACCCAGTACTTC	CASSYSAGGPGETQYF
NA	TRBV27	TRBJ2-3	NA	TGTGCCAGCAGTTTCTACGCCGGGGGCACAGATACGCAGTATTTT	CASSFYAGGTDTQYF
NA	TRBV9	TRBJ2-3	NA	TGTGCCAGCAGCGCGACAGTCCTATTCACAGATACGCAGTATTTT	CASSATVLFTDTQYF
once	TRBV23-1	TRBJ1-1	NA	TGCGCCAGCAGTCAGAGGGTTGAGTACACTGAAGCTTTCTTT	CASSQRVEYTEAFF
NA	TRBV4-2	TRBJ2-7	TRBD1	TGTGCCAGCAGCCAAGAGGAGACAGGGGCCTCCTCCTACGAGCAGTACTTC	CASSQEETGASSYEQYF
NA	TRBV13	TRBJ2-7	NA	TGTGCCAGCAGCTCCCGTTCCACCGTAATCTACGAGCAGTACTTC	CASSSRSTVIYEQYF
NA	TRBV7-2	TRBJ2-4	TRBD1	TGTGCCAGCAGCTTAGGGGGGACAGGGTTGCAAAACATTCAGTACTTC	CASSLGGTGLQNIQYF
NA	TRBV7-9	TRBJ2-3	NA	TGTGCCAGCAGCTCGTCGACTCTTAGGGCGCAGTATTTT	CASSSSTLRAQYF
NA	TRBV29-1	TRBJ2-1	TRBD2	TGCAGCGTGGCGGGAGGGTCCTACAATGAGCAGTTCTTC	CSVAGGSYNEQFF
NA	TRBV9	TRBJ2-1	TRBD1	TGTGCCAGCAGCGCCGACGGGACAGGATATTATGAGCAGTTCTTC	CASSADGTGYYEQFF
NA	TRBV19	TRBJ1-1	NA	TGTGCCAGTAGTATAGCTTTAGGCGGAGGGGAGGAAGCTTTCTTT	CASSIALGGGEEAFF
NA	TRBV7-2	TRBJ2-3	NA	TGTGCCAGCAGCACCATGACAGATACGCAGTATTTT	CASSTMTDTQYF
NA	TRBV4-3	TRBJ2-3	TRBD2	TGCGCCAGCAGCCAAGATCTGGCGGGAGGGGAAGATACGCAGTATTTT	CASSQDLAGGEDTQYF
many	TRBV7-9	TRBJ1-1	TRBD1	TGTGCCGGTACTCAGGGGGCAACGACGGAAGCTTTCTTT	CAGTQGATTEAFF
medium-sized	TRBV4-1	TRBJ2-7	TRBD1	TGCGCCAGCAGCTCCGGTCCAGGGACAGGGAGCTACGAGCAGTACTTC	CASSSGPGTGSYEQYF
NA	TRBV6-5	TRBJ1-1	NA	TGTGCCAGCAGTTACTCGATGGGACAAACGAACACTGAAGCTTTCTTT	CASSYSMGQTNTEAFF
once	TRBV11-2	TRBJ2-7	NA	TGTGCCAGCTCTGACAGAAGCGGGCCACCAGATTACGAGCAGTACTTC	CASSDRSGPPDYEQYF
few	TRBV11-3	TRBJ1-4	TRBD1	TGTGCCAGCAGCGACCCCACCGGGACAGGGGAGGGGGGACTGTTTTTT	CASSDPTGTGEGGLFF
NA	TRBV19	TRBJ2-7	NA	TGTGCCACCAGTGGGCTGGTCGGTTTCGCCTACGAGCAGTACTTC	CATSGLVGFAYEQYF
NA	TRBV7-9	TRBJ2-3	NA	TGTGCCAGCAGCTCCCCCCGGGTTATACACCCTTCAGATACGCAGTATTTT	CASSSPRVIHPSDTQYF
NA	TRBV14	TRBJ2-7	NA	TGTGCCAGCAGCCAAGAGGGGTTCTCCGAGCAGTACTTC	CASSQEGFSEQYF
NA	TRBV5-6	TRBJ1-2	TRBD1	TGTGCCAGCAGCTTGGCCGAGACAGGGAACTATGGCTACACCTTC	CASSLAETGNYGYTF